The present TCR beta chain was sequenced within a study of cytomegalovirus exposure and HLA in healthy donors (dated by TCRdb to 2017 to 2019). In the study overall: According to an earlier analysis of several hundred of the donors, roughly 180 million T cells yielded 90 million to 140 million unique TCR beta sequences and 276 Gb of sequence data. An early release that covered roughly 600 HLA-typed donors contained approximately 320 gigabases of sequencing data and tens of millions of unique TCR sequences. Among the 398 genotyped donors, approximately 81% belonged to the genetic ancestry cluster associated with self-reported Caucasian donors. The study was designed to test whether signatures of past pathogen exposure could be identified by cataloging public T cell receptors. Using immunosequencing, the study profiled T cell repertoires from 500 to 800 subjects and related those repertoires to cytomegalovirus serostatus. Besides the first cohort of 666 subjects, a separate validation cohort made up of 120 or so different subjects was used. To predict cytomegalovirus infection status, the study brought together high-throughput TCR immunosequencing, statistical association of individual TCRs with disease status, and machine learning. To study patterns of TCR occurrence, a later analysis re-analyzed previously published TCR beta repertoires from under 750 donors and added high-resolution HLA genotyping. In the later analysis, no new phenotypic data were used to find candidate immune exposures; instead, reliance was placed on TCR beta sequences and their occurrence across donors. An earlier analysis of 587 of the donors used high-throughput TCR beta sequencing to judge whether each TCR beta V gene segment behaved as functional or pseudogenic. Donor age, sex, ethnicity and CMV serostatus were compiled alongside the repertoire data. Genome-wide SNP genotypes for about 65% of the roughly 670 donors were used in a later genetic analysis, which treated that subset as a discovery cohort. Every repertoire in the discovery cohort had been generated on one and the same sequencing platform. HLA typing included class I and class II loci at four-digit resolution. Typing coverage differed by locus: A, B, C, DRB1 and DQB1 were typed in roughly 620-640 donors, DQA1 in 500 to 550, DPA1 in approximately 610, and DPB1 in approximately 450. Because of strong linkage in the cohort, five DR-DQ haplotypes were treated as single units for association and clustering. Among some 400 genotyped donors of the cohort, an average of around 250,000 unique TCR beta nucleotide sequences was sequenced per donor, of which about 18% were non-productive. The investigation overall reported the following: The earlier analysis of about 600 of the donors excluded 15 to 20 rarely observed V segments, including chromosome 9 orphons, because counts were too low. HLA typing was unavailable for some donors at each locus, so association tests used only the typed subset. CMV serostatus was the only immune exposure information available for the cohort. A later analysis found that HLA-associated TCR beta chains were more clonally expanded and had lower generation probabilities than equally common non-associated chains. A further reported finding was that TCR beta sequences accurately predicted the HLA-A and HLA-B alleles for most subjects in the first cohort. In a later genetic analysis, fewer N-insertions in productive TCRs were reported among donors in an Asian-associated ancestry cluster than the roughly 700-donor mean. In an earlier analysis of more than 450 of the donors, most TCR beta V segments were observed in productive rearrangements about 90% or about 30% of the time, broadly matching IMGT annotations. The study gave a list of about 150 TCR beta chains associated with cytomegalovirus. In a later analysis, some 18,000 TCR beta sequences were associated with specific HLA alleles at a false discovery rate of 0.05. The authors suggested that the approach could potentially be extended to other disease states and immunological phenotypes. In this cohort, only TCR beta chains were sequenced, and detectable features were limited by the absence of alpha or paired-chain data. Presence/absence analyses assumed roughly uniform sequencing depth across donors, an assumption that may not hold. In a later genetic analysis, a missense DCLRE1C variant was associated with V-gene and J-gene trimming of TCR beta chains, and the association was replicated in an independent cohort. The classifier was reported to diagnose cytomegalovirus status with high specificity and sensitivity in both the original and validation cohorts. Most CMV-associated TCR beta chains appeared to be HLA-restricted in a later analysis, and the HLA associations seemed to be driven largely by CMV exposure. The sequencing pipeline was judged likely to have produced a cluster of highly shared sequence variants as a technical artifact. A few of the identified cytomegalovirus-associated TCR beta chains were confirmed in vitro to be specific for cytomegalovirus antigens. Several of the top co-occurrence clusters appeared to be linked to parvovirus B19, influenza, CMV and Epstein-Barr virus, according to a later analysis. Most TCR sequences were observed very rarely across donors, whereas some public TCRs were present in many individuals. A later analysis found that TCR association rates varied across HLA loci, with DRB1 alleles showing the most associated TCRs and HLA-C alleles the fewest. Linkage disequilibrium might explain the correlated functional status among segregating V segments, but an unknown experimental factor could not be ruled out. Some IMGT-functional V segments, including TRBV6-2 and TRBV6-3, could not be told apart with the 87-base-pair reads, so those segments were excluded. Strong co-occurrence of HLA alleles, especially DR and DQ, made assigning TCR associations to individual alleles difficult.

In total, around 600 healthy bone marrow donors made up the cohort. All cohort members were sampled while nominally healthy, although unrecorded immune exposures were likely present. The donor tested CMV seronegative, placing the donor among the 352 seronegative members of the cohort. Every donor gave a peripheral blood sample, and the peripheral blood mononuclear cells from that sample were used for TCR beta sequencing. The Qiagen DNeasy Blood Extraction Kit was used to extract genomic DNA from the blood cell samples. CDR1 and CDR2 are read off the germline V gene as SQVTM and ANQGSEA. Between the V and J ends, shortened by 7 bases and 4 bases respectively, the junction contains 16 bases. The CDR3 numbers 13 residues from cysteine through phenylalanine. The only DNA kept is the CDR3, 39 bases in frame from the first base. Receptor amplification or capture employed the immunoSEQ multiplex PCR assay. For the multiplex PCR, a mixture combining 60 forward primers for TCR Vbeta segments and 13 reverse primers for TCR Jbeta segments was used. Amplification of the CDR3 region of rearranged TCR beta genes was performed with a multiplex PCR assay on genomic DNA. Amplified TCR beta libraries were sequenced as 87-base-pair reads on the Illumina HiSeq System. In the paper's pipeline: A later analysis counted tens of millions of unique TCR beta chains across the 500 to 850 repertoires, and roughly 9.9 million of these chains were shared by at least two donors. Raw reads were error-corrected and collapsed into unique sequences with a nearest-neighbor algorithm that merged closely related sequences to remove PCR and sequencing errors. Alignment of CDR3 sequences to IMGT reference sequences was used to assign V, D and J gene segments. For a sequence to be retained, at least a six-nucleotide match to both a V gene segment and a J gene segment was required. Rearrangements were classified as productive when the CDR3 lacked stop codons and remained in frame with V and J, and all other rearrangements were classified as non-productive. CDR3 was defined according to IMGT convention as the region running from the second conserved V-encoded cysteine to the conserved J-encoded phenylalanine. Sequences without an unambiguous match to a single V gene segment were excluded from the earlier analysis of over 500 of the donors. In an earlier analysis of a few hundred of the donors, a V segment was called functional when productive rearrangements were above 56.7%, and segregating when the standard deviation between donors exceeded 5%. A statistical classification framework was developed to diagnose cytomegalovirus status using the catalog of TCR beta chain sequences. In a later analysis, TCR nucleotide sequences were compared against IMGT/GENE-DB human TR gene sequences so that V and J genes could be assigned. A later analysis assigned CDR3 sequences and most-parsimonious VDJ recombination scenarios with the TCRdist pipeline. In a later analysis, every TCR beta chain was defined by the combination of its CDR3 amino acid sequence and its V-gene family, and reads without a unique V-gene family were dropped. As a way to deal with suspected cross-contamination and a sequencing artifact, a later analysis dropped approximately 570 nucleotide sequences that were highly shared and had low generation probability. In a later analysis, a clonal expansion index was calculated for each public chain from normalized within-repertoire ranks of inferred template counts. In a later analysis, generation probabilities were computed using a VDJ recombination model fitted to out-of-frame rearrangements, and the results were checked against IGoR. Hypergeometric tests were used in a later analysis to score TCR-TCR, TCR-HLA and TCR-CMV co-occurrence, with a repertoire-size bias correction applied to the TCR pairs. False discovery rates were estimated in a later analysis by permuting HLA or CMV assignments 20 times. A later analysis grouped co-occurring TCRs with DBSCAN, adding TCRdist sequence similarity when clustering within HLA-allele-positive subsets. For co-occurrence clustering, repertoires with fewer than 30,000 or more than 120,000 public chains were excluded, along with roughly 5 repertoires with anomalous nucleotide sharing. TCRdb holds this immuneACCESS table with in-frame rearrangements only. Some clones are missing; in checked studies, unresolved V genes explain under half, and the rest has no known cause. For V, J and clone size, that table is used; D and trimming come from the DNA. For this sample there are roughly 150,000 clones; over 75% appear just once. The ten biggest clones cover roughly 0.68% of the sample.

This clone was counted once. The antigen it recognizes is unknown. Base qualities are not recorded, but no much larger clone differs from it by a single base. This receptor was taken from a male donor in good health and CMV-seronegative. Source material: PBMCs. The chain is assembled from TRBV29-1 and TRBJ1-2; the D gene is not confidently resolved. The CDR3 is CSAHRRGSYGYTF. The base sequence is TGCAGCGCCCACCGACGGGGTAGCTATGGCTACACCTTC.